This T cell receptor (beta chain) was sequenced in a study of T cell responses to AZD1222 COVID-19 vaccine. General study points: Repertoires were obtained only post-peak T cell response. In the spike-specific TCR repertoire, nearly half reportedly target unmutated variant regions. Among the donors, most were white British and more were female, and clonal diversity was possibly underestimated.

Measured with immunoSEQ multiplex PCR; TCRdb has only the in-frame clones, and not every one. Seen here are 120,000 to 150,000 clones, more than 85% observed once, and the top ten hold about 3%. Worth noting for this clone: Its specificity is not known.

Trimming cost V 6 bases and J 0 bases, with 12 bases left between them. Germline V gives CDR1 ENHRY, CDR2 SYGVKD. CDR3 length: 14 residues. The rearrangement uses TRBV10-3 and TRBJ2-7; D not resolved. This clonotype was sampled from an adult in good health. The source material was peripheral blood, sampled on day 0 of AZD1222 vaccination. CDR3 in DNA: TGTGCCATCAGACCCGGGTTGAGCTCCTACGAGCAGTACTTC. It codes for CAIRPGLSSYEQYF.